This T cell receptor (beta chain) was sequenced during a study of stem cell transplantation in POMP-related autoinflammatory disease. Sequencing was performed with immunoSEQ multiplex PCR; in TCRdb, only in-frame clones are kept and a portion is missing. This table has 33,000 or so clones, 80% to 90% appearing once. The source of this sequence is a human donor with POMP-related autoinflammation and immune dysregulation (PRAID). The specimen comprised CD4+ T cells from PBMCs, sampled before stem cell transplantation.

CDR3 region: CASSGLAGSTGELFF. In DNA form, the CDR3 reads TGTGCCAGCAGCGGATTAGCGGGGAGCACCGGGGAGCTGTTTTTT. This sequence joins TRBV9 and TRBJ2-2; 8 nucleotides agree with TRBD2. V trimming: 3 bases; J trimming: 4 bases; junction bases outside the gene matches: 5. Germline V gives CDR1 SGDLS, CDR2 YYNGEE. This CDR3 region has 15 residues.